Listed here is a single T cell receptor beta chain. This sample is drawn from a study of shared clonotypes between healthy human individuals. Assay used: immunoSEQ multiplex PCR; TCRdb lists only in-frame clones, some missing. The data contain 2 million to 2.5 million clones, 85% to 95% of them singletons. J lost 5 bases, V lost 0 bases, and 8 bases had no gene match. The CDR3 is made up of 16 amino acids. Germline CDR1 and CDR2: SGHRS and YFSETQ. The chain employs TRBV5-1 and TRBJ2-5; 9 nucleotides align to TRBD1. This TCR derives from a man aged 18-30 years in good health. Some clones in this sample may be carry-over from other donors' samples. Sequenced input: naive CD4+ T cells from PBMCs. Subset reported: CD45RA+ positively selected. The CDR3 here is CASSLGPQGARETQYF. For the CDR3, the DNA is TGCGCCAGCAGCTTGGGACCACAGGGGGCGCGGGAGACCCAGTACTTC.